A selection of T cell receptor beta chains follows, all from one sample in a study of shared clonotypes between healthy human individuals. Method: immunoSEQ multiplex PCR; TCRdb's copy keeps in-frame clones and lacks some. Here the sample spans just over 2,000,000 clones, just under 95% being singletons. What was sequenced was naive CD8+ T cells sorted from blood. All receptors come from a man younger than 35 in good health. Each CDR3 is given with its conserved first and last residue. The order of the fields is J gene, V gene, CDR3 protein.

>TRBJ2-1|TRBV21-1
CAIHHGVSTYNEQFF
>TRBJ2-3|TRBV6-6
CASRETIGDTQYF
>TRBJ2-1|TRBV9
CASSPQPRHGEVSYNEQFF
>TRBJ1-3|TRBV9
CASSAGTGEKYF
>TRBJ1-5|TRBV7-6
CASSLEPRGAVNQPQHF
>TRBJ1-2|TRBV6-6
CASSLKVMEDYGYTF
>TRBJ1-1|TRBV6-1
CASSEGTIGTEAFF
>TRBJ2-7|TRBV5-8
CASGPGQGDEQYF
>TRBJ1-3|TRBV6-1
CATLAAGVDTIYF
>TRBJ1-3|TRBV7-6
CASSTPAGFSNTIYF
>TRBJ2-5|TRBV25-1
CASGDGQETQYF
>TRBJ2-1|TRBV7-2
CASSFPTSGTDNEQFF
>TRBJ2-1|TRBV27
CASSLRIAGIVDEQFF
>TRBJ2-4|TRBV7-9
CASSPGNQIAKNIQYF
>TRBJ2-5|TRBV15
CATSTPGQETQYF
>TRBJ2-5|TRBV23-1
CASSQTGTQETQYF
>TRBJ2-7|TRBV11-3
CASSLDARSYEQYF
>TRBJ2-1|TRBV4-3
CASSQDQFSGSYEQFF
>TRBJ2-7|TRBV7-2
CASSLEVSGQSYEQYF
>TRBJ2-7|TRBV10-2
CASSGDTSYEQYF
>TRBJ1-2|TRBV7-9
CASSPSEWRNYGYTF
>TRBJ1-5|TRBV5-1
CATIPTINQPQHF
>TRBJ1-2|TRBV4-1
CASSPFGGEYGYTF
>TRBJ2-2|TRBV10-1
CASSLDKITGELFF
>TRBJ2-1|TRBV10-1
CASGGRGYNEQFF
>TRBJ2-1|TRBV29-1
CSVVGVDYNEQFF
>TRBJ1-2|TRBV29-1
CSVESEGNYGYTF
>TRBJ2-1|TRBV18
CASSPQYVEQFF
>TRBJ2-5|TRBV9
CASSLGFAVGETQYF
>TRBJ2-5|TRBV9
CASSAPTGALGETQYF
>TRBJ2-7|TRBV14
CASSQDDRGWPHEQYF